The 2 T cell receptor beta chains reported below all come from one sample, sequenced in a study of cytomegalovirus exposure and HLA in healthy donors. Use of 60 Vbeta and 13 Jbeta primers characterized the PCR. Sequencing used immunoSEQ multiplex PCR; TCRdb keeps in-frame clones, though not all of them. The sample records more than 150,000 clones, approximately 80% being singletons. The source material was PBMCs. These TCRs come from a woman aged 25 to 39 in good health and CMV-seronegative.

The CDR3 sequence: CASSEAATGAAEAFF. In nucleotides, the CDR3 is TGTGCCAGCAGTGAAGCCGCGACAGGGGCGGCTGAAGCTTTCTTT. V is TRBV6-1 and J is TRBJ1-1; 8 nucleotides agree with TRBD1. V dropped 0 bases and J dropped 6; count of bases not matched to a gene: 6. Looked up from germline, CDR1 is MNHNS and CDR2 is SASEGT. The CDR3 sequence is 15 residues long.

The chain's CDR3 is CASSFKAGGPRGTDTQYF. As DNA, the CDR3 is TGCGCCAGCAGCTTTAAAGCGGGAGGGCCTCGGGGCACAGATACGCAGTATTTT. The genes are TRBV5-1 and TRBJ2-3, with 10 bases that match TRBD2. The CDR3 has 18 residues. From germline, CDR1 is SGHRS and CDR2 YFSETQ. J was trimmed by 1 base and V by 2 bases; bases with no gene match: 10.